The next 19 T cell receptor beta chains were all read from a single sample in a study of T cell changes during pregnancy in multiple sclerosis. The protocol was immunoSEQ multiplex PCR, while the TCRdb copy is restricted to in-frame clones and leaves out a portion. The table records roughly 120,000 clones, approximately 95% of them present only once. Here the sequenced sample was peripheral blood, taken before pregnancy. These receptors all stem from a female donor with multiple sclerosis, enrolled in a pregnancy study.

The chain uses TRBV9 and TRBJ1-6; no reliable D call. Germline CDR1 is SGDLS and CDR2 is YYNGEE. V dropped 3 bases and J dropped 0 bases, with 10 bases sitting between them. The CDR3 has 16 amino acids. The CDR3 sequence is CASSGLESSYNSPLHF. The CDR3 region has the DNA TGTGCCAGCAGCGGGCTCGAAAGCTCCTATAATTCACCCCTCCACTTT.

Written as DNA, the CDR3 is TGTGCCAGCAGCCTGGGACTAGCGGGGGGTTACACCGGGGAGCTGTTTTTT. It codes for CASSLGLAGGYTGELFF. The chain joins TRBV27 to TRBJ2-2; 15 bases line up with TRBD2. CDR1 is MNHEY, CDR2 SMNVEV, per germline (reference sequence). This CDR3 region has 17 residues. The V segment lost 6 bases and the J segment 3 bases; nucleotides outside the gene matches: 5.

The chain employs TRBV10-2 and TRBJ2-7; 8 bases agree with TRBD1. Trimming cost V 5 bases and J 3 bases; bases outside gene matches: 9. The germline gives CDR1 WSHSY, CDR2 SAAADI. This CDR3 is built from 15 residues. DNA of the CDR3: TGCGCCAGCAGTACAACGGGACAGGTCAACTACGAGCAGTACTTC. This codes for CASSTTGQVNYEQYF.

In DNA, the CDR3 is TGTGCCAGCAGAGGACAGGGGAGTAATGAAAAACTGTTTTTT. Translating gives CASRGQGSNEKLFF. The chain uses TRBV5-5 and TRBJ1-4, with 9 bases aligning to TRBD1. The CDR3 is 14 amino acids. From germline, CDR1 is SGHKS and CDR2 YYEKEE (reference sequence). After removal of 5 bases from V and 4 bases from J, the junction contained 3 bases not matched to a gene.

The chain joins TRBV5-1 to TRBJ2-4, with TRBD1 as a possible D gene (5 bases). V gave up 3 bases and J gave up 0 bases, with 13 bases separating them. CDR1 is SGHRS and CDR2 is YFSETQ in the germline V gene. The CDR3 contains 16 residues. The CDR3 sequence is CASSSPDSLAKNIQYF. In DNA, the CDR3 is TGCGCCAGCAGCTCGCCTGACAGCTTAGCCAAAAACATTCAGTACTTC.

The chain has TRBV4-1 and TRBJ2-3, with 7 bases identical to TRBD2. Germline V CDR1 and CDR2: MGHRA, YSYEKL. V gave up 4 bases and J gave up 2 bases; unmatched junction bases: 9. The CDR3 sequence is 16 residues long. The CDR3: CASSPKGRGITDTQYF. Written as DNA, the CDR3 is TGCGCCAGCAGCCCCAAGGGGAGGGGAATCACAGATACGCAGTATTTT.

The chain uses TRBV2 and TRBJ2-1; D perhaps matches TRBD2 (6 bases). The CDR3 is 12 residues long. The germline CDR1 and CDR2 sequences are SNHLY and FYNNEI. V was shortened by 8 bases and J by 5 bases, with 10 bases between the two germline ends. The CDR3 region is CASGGNNNEQFF. The DNA for the CDR3 is TGTGCCAGCGGGGGGAATAACAATGAGCAGTTCTTC.

J is TRBJ2-2 and V is TRBV4-1; TRBD1 agrees at 8 bases. From germline, CDR1 is MGHRA and CDR2 YSYEKL. There are 16 residues in the CDR3. V dropped 5 bases and J dropped 2; count of bases not matched to a gene: 7. The CDR3 sequence is CASSAQGASNTGELFF. The CDR3 DNA follows: TGCGCCAGCAGCGCCCAGGGGGCGAGTAACACCGGGGAGCTGTTTTTT.

The chain combines TRBV27 with TRBJ2-7, with 11 bases aligning to TRBD1. Germline loops: CDR1 MNHEY, CDR2 SMNVEV (reference sequence). CDR3 length equals 15 residues. V dropped 5 bases and J dropped 3; count of bases not matched to a gene: 6. The CDR3 spells CASSRSGTGGYEQYF. The CDR3 DNA reads TGTGCCAGCAGTCGGAGCGGGACAGGGGGCTACGAGCAGTACTTC.

This chain connects TRBV5-1 to TRBJ2-3, with 7 bases fitting TRBD1. In germline, CDR1 is SGHRS, CDR2 YFSETQ. Losses at the gene ends were 0 bases for V and 4 bases for J; bases not matched to a gene: 5. This CDR3 region has 15 residues. In DNA form, the CDR3 reads TGCGCCAGCAGCTTGGCGGGGACAGACCCAGATACGCAGTATTTT. It is translated as CASSLAGTDPDTQYF.

The chain joins TRBV7-9 to TRBJ1-1, with D maybe TRBD1 (5 bases). Germline assignment: CDR1 SEHNR and CDR2 FQNEAQ (reference sequence). The CDR3 totals 14 residues. Trimming removed 1 base at V and 5 bases at J, with 11 bases between. CDR3 sequence reads: CASSLGGGTTEAFF. In DNA form, the CDR3 reads TGTGCCAGCAGCTTAGGGGGGGGTACTACTGAAGCTTTCTTT.

This chain joins TRBV27 and TRBJ2-7; the D gene is possibly TRBD1 (7 bases). From germline, CDR1 is MNHEY and CDR2 SMNVEV (reference sequence). Between the trimmed V and J ends, which lost 6 bases and 2 bases, there was a span of 14 bases. CDR3 length: 14 residues. The CDR3 DNA is TGTGCCAGCAGATACTCCAGGGGGGCCTACGAGCAGTACTTC. Amino acids: CASRYSRGAYEQYF.

The V and J genes are TRBV30 and TRBJ1-2; 10 bases match TRBD1. The CDR3 totals 14 residues. CDR1 is GTSNPN, CDR2 SVGIG, per germline (reference sequence). After removal of 3 bases from V and 7 bases from J, the junction contained 8 bases not matched to a gene. The CDR3: CAWRGQGSFGGYTF. For the CDR3, the DNA is TGTGCCTGGAGGGGACAGGGGAGCTTCGGTGGCTACACCTTC.

This chain links TRBV6-6 with TRBJ2-7; the match to TRBD1 covers 8 bases. V was pared by 2 bases and J by 6 bases, with 3 bases of the junction left unmatched. This CDR3 has 13 amino acids. The germline V gene has CDR1 MNHNY and CDR2 SVGAGI (reference sequence). The CDR3 sequence: CASSYQDRGEQYF. CDR3 bases: TGTGCCAGCAGTTACCAAGACAGGGGCGAGCAGTACTTC.

The chain couples TRBV7-2 to TRBJ1-1, with D perhaps matching TRBD1 (5 bases). Trimming took 1 base from V and 1 from J, leaving 10 bases between them. The CDR3 runs to 15 residues. Germline lookup yields CDR1 SGHTA and CDR2 FQGNSA. The CDR3 sequence: CASSLVQGGNTEAFF. The CDR3, as DNA: TGTGCCAGCAGCTTAGTGCAGGGCGGGAACACTGAAGCTTTCTTT. The variable domain in full, completed from reference TRBV7-2 and TRBJ1-1, reads GAGVSQSPSNKVTEKGKDVELRCDPISGHTALYWYRQSLGQGLEFLIYFQGNSAPDKSGLPSDRFSAERTGGSVSTLTIQRTQQEDSAVYLCASSLVQGGNTEAFFGQGTRLTVV.

The rearrangement joins TRBV5-1 to TRBJ2-7; 7 bases line up with TRBD1. After removal of 4 bases from V and 3 bases from J, the junction contained 19 bases not matched to a gene. The length of the CDR3 is 18 residues. Germline V gives CDR1 SGHRS, CDR2 YFSETQ. The CDR3 loop is CASSPGLQGLASRYEQYF. The CDR3 DNA reads as TGCGCCAGCAGCCCCGGTCTACAGGGGTTGGCGAGTCGCTACGAGCAGTACTTC.

The V gene is TRBV9, the J gene TRBJ1-6, with TRBD1 as a possible D gene (6 bases). V lost 4 bases, J lost 1 base, and 12 bases lay in between. Germline V gene data show CDR1 as SGDLS and CDR2 as YYNGEE. This CDR3 spans 16 amino acids. In nucleotides, the CDR3 is TGTGCCAGCAGCTCGGGAGGGGGATCCTATAATTCACCCCTCCACTTT. Translated: CASSSGGGSYNSPLHF.

This clone has more than one count but fewer than ten. This rearrangement joins TRBV29-1 to TRBJ1-1, with D tentatively TRBD1 (5 bases). The CDR3 extends over 15 amino acids. V lost 3 bases and J 8 bases, leaving 22 bases between the germline ends. Germline V gene lookup returns CDR1 SQVTM and CDR2 ANQGSEA. CDR3 sequence reads: CSVDRAGGFRGEAFF. Here the CDR3 DNA reads TGCAGCGTTGACAGGGCTGGTGGATTCAGAGGAGAAGCTTTCTTT.

The CDR3 DNA reads TGTGCCAGCAGCTCAAACAACTACAATGAGCAGTTCTTC. Its translation: CASSSNNYNEQFF. This chain joins TRBV7-9 and TRBJ2-1; D gene ambiguous. Trimming took off 4 bases at V and 3 bases at J, with 7 bases between the two ends. The germline CDR1 and CDR2 sequences are SEHNR and FQNEAQ (reference sequence). This CDR3 is 13 amino acids long.